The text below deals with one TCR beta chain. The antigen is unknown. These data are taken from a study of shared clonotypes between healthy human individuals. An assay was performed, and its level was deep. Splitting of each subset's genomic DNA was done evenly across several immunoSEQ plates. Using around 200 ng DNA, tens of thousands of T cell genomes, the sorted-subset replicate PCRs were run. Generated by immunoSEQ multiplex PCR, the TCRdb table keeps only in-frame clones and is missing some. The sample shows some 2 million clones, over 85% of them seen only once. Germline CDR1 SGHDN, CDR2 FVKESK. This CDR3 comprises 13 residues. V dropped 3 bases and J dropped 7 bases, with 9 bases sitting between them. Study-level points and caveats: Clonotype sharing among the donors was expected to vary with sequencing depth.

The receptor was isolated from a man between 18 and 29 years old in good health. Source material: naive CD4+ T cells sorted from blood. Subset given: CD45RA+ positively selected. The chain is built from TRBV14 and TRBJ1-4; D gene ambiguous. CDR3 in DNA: TGTGCCAGCAGCCAGGGTTTCGGTGAAAAACTGTTTTTT. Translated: CASSQGFGEKLFF.